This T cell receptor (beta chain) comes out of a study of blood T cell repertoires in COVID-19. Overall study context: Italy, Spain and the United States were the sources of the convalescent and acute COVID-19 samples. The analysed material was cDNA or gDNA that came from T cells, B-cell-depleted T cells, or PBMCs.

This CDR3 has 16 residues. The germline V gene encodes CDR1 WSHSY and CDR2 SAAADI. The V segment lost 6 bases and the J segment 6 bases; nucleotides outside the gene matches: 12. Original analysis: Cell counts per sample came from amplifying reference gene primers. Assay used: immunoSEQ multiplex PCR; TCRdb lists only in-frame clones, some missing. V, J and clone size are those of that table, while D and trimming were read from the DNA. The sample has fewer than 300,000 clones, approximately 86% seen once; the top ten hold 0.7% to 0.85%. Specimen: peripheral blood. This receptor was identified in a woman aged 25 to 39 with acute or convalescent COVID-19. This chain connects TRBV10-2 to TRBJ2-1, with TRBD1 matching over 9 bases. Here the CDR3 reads CASSPSSGTGFNEQFF. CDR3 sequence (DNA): TGCGCCAGCAGCCCCTCCTCCGGGACAGGGTTCAATGAGCAGTTCTTC.